The 8 T cell receptor beta chains reported below all come from one sample, sequenced in a study of T cells in Graves' hyperthyroidism and ophthalmopathy. Amplified regions were TCR beta CDR3 sequences from RNA transcripts. An initial round of RT-PCR targeting the TCR CDR3 relied on the HTBI primer set. TCRdb analysed the multiplex PCR reads with MiXCR anew, one entry per CDR3 protein. The sample has approximately 520,000 distinct CDR3 sequences, around a quarter seen once; the top ten hold over 9%. What was sequenced was blood. Every receptor here comes from a woman in her 30s with Graves' ophthalmopathy.

V gene TRBV10-3 combines with J gene TRBJ2-7; TRBD2 might be the D (5 bases). In germline, CDR1 is ENHRY, CDR2 SYGVKD. The ends were cut back, 3 bases at V and 5 bases at J, with 14 bases in the middle. The CDR3 contains 14 residues. The CDR3 DNA is TGTGCCATCAGTGACTCGGTGGGAGCCCACGAGCAGTACTTC. It is translated as CAISDSVGAHEQYF.

This clonotype was recorded at least ten times. The chain links TRBV2 to TRBJ2-7, with a weak D call TRBD1 (5 bases). The V and J ends lost 5 bases and 7 bases respectively, with 12 bases between them. CDR1 is SNHLY, CDR2 FYNNEI, per germline. The CDR3 is 12 residues long. The CDR3 DNA is TGTGCCAGCAGTCGGACACTGAGGGAGCAGTACTTC. This gives the protein CASSRTLREQYF.

The chain couples TRBV20-1 to TRBJ2-5, with 13 bases lining up with TRBD2. The CDR3 covers 14 residues. Germline assignment: CDR1 DFQATT and CDR2 SNEGSKA (reference sequence). With V trimmed by 5 bases and J by 5 bases, 5 bases remained unmatched. CDR3 in amino acids: CSARGTSGEETQYF. The CDR3 bases are TGCAGTGCTCGAGGGACTAGCGGGGAGGAGACCCAGTACTTC.

This clonotype was seen at least ten times. The gene calls are TRBV6-2 or TRBV6-3 and TRBJ1-5; no clear D gene. V gave up 7 bases and J gave up 3 bases, with 10 bases separating them. This CDR3 is 13 amino acids long. Per the germline V gene, CDR1 is MNHEY and CDR2 is SVGEGT. CDR3 sequence: CASTLGINQPQHF. As DNA, the CDR3 is TGTGCCAGCACCTTAGGGATCAATCAGCCCCAGCATTTT.

This clonotype has ten or more counts. The chain employs TRBV6-1 and TRBJ1-3, with 7 bases identical to TRBD1. This CDR3 is 14 amino acids long. The V gene end was trimmed by 7 bases and the J gene end by 2 bases; junction bases not matched to a gene: 5. The germline V gene has CDR1 MNHNS and CDR2 SASEGT. CDR3 sequence: CASKQQGAGNTIYF. In DNA form, the CDR3 reads TGTGCCAGCAAACAGCAGGGGGCTGGAAACACCATATATTTT.

This clonotype was counted a few times. The chain carries TRBV30 and TRBJ2-7; the D gene is possibly TRBD2 (5 bases). Trimming shortened V by 5 bases and J by 9 bases, and 20 bases separated the two germline ends. The CDR3 has 13 amino acids. CDR1 and CDR2 from the germline V gene are GTSNPN and SVGIG (reference sequence). The CDR3 coding sequence is TGTGCCTGGTTAGGAGGCCCCTCGACGGGGCAGTACTTC. As protein: CAWLGGPSTGQYF.

This clonotype occurred many times. The V gene is TRBV6-1, the J gene TRBJ2-7, with D tentatively TRBD1 (5 bases). This CDR3 is 14 amino acids long. Trimming took off 4 bases at V and 2 bases at J, with 12 bases between the two ends. CDR1 is MNHNS, CDR2 SASEGT, per germline. The CDR3 loop reads CASSGLGEAYEQYF. The CDR3, as DNA: TGTGCCAGCAGTGGTTTAGGGGAAGCCTACGAGCAGTACTTC.

This clonotype has only one observation. It may be a read error: a sequence one base away is much more abundant. The chain combines TRBV28 with TRBJ1-6; no reliable D call. This CDR3 is built from 12 residues. V was pared by 2 bases and J by 7 bases, with 3 bases between. CDR1 and CDR2 from the germline V gene are MDHEN and SYDVKM. The CDR3, as DNA: TGTGCCAGCAGTTTAATGAATTCACCCCTCCACTTT. Amino acids: CASSLMNSPLHF.